One T cell receptor (beta chain) is described in this entry. Its specificity is not known. These data are taken from a study of a mutant IDH1 vaccine in newly diagnosed glioma. This table comes from immunoSEQ multiplex PCR, and its TCRdb copy is limited to in-frame clones, with some not included. The sample holds 25,000 to 35,000 clones, over 75% seen once. Time point here: week 23, last vaccination. Topical imiquimod accompanied each vaccine dose, which consisted of 300 ug of mutant IDH1 20-mer peptide. The receptor comes from a man aged 40-55 years with glioma. The sample here was PBMCs, taken from a glioma patient whose treatment included an IDH1 peptide vaccine.

CDR3 nucleotide sequence: TGTGCCAGTAGTATCAGGGGGCCCTACAATGAGCAGTTCTTC. Residues: CASSIRGPYNEQFF. This chain uses TRBV19 with TRBJ2-1, with 8 bases aligning to TRBD1. The CDR3 covers 14 residues. Losses at the gene ends were 3 bases for V and 2 bases for J; bases not matched to a gene: 0. Germline V gene sequence: CDR1 LNHDA, CDR2 SQIVND (reference sequence). Drawing the rest from reference TRBV19 and TRBJ2-1, the complete variable domain is DGGITQSPKYLFRKEGQNVTLSCEQNLNHDAMYWYRQDPGQGLRLIYYSQIVNDFQKGDIAEGYSVSREKKESFPLTVTSAQKNPTAFYLCASSIRGPYNEQFFGPGTRLTVL.